This TCR beta chain was observed in a study of T cells in Graves' hyperthyroidism and ophthalmopathy. Ten or more counts support this clonotype. Its antigen remains unidentified. CDR3 length equals 15 residues. Per the germline V gene, CDR1 is MNHEY and CDR2 is SMNVEV (reference sequence). Trimming pared 5 bases from V and 6 bases from J, leaving 17 bases between. General study points: Peripheral blood also featured most of the thyroid clonotypes expanded above 0.001. The model foresaw ophthalmopathy a median about 6.5 months prior to onset.

Stable disease denoted Graves' hyperthyroidism without ophthalmopathy progression within 18 months. Diagnoses were established using clinical symptoms, serum thyroxine and TRAb, thyroid ultrasound and orbital computed tomography. RNA transcripts served as the template for amplifying TCR beta CDR3 regions. TCR CDR3 underwent first-round RT-PCR with the HTBI primer set. Using its own MiXCR run on the multiplex PCR reads, TCRdb lists one record per CDR3 protein. Among under 400,000 distinct CDR3 sequences listed, 20% to 25% were seen once. Input material: blood. This TCR came from a woman in her fifties or sixties with Graves' hyperthyroidism. The chain links TRBV27 to TRBJ2-1; D is perhaps TRBD2 (5 bases). The CDR3 spells CASSHRESNVNEQFF. Written as DNA, the CDR3 is TGTGCCAGCAGTCACCGGGAATCGAACGTCAATGAGCAGTTCTTC.